In its sample, the clone carrying this TCR beta chain was seen a few times. The antigen is undetermined. This sample is drawn from a study of vaccination and CD4 T cells after COVID-19. Looking at the study overall: Cells received overlapping spike peptides from SARS-CoV-2, HCoV-NL63, HCoV-OC43 and HCoV-229E as stimulation.

Treatment: approximately 9-day PBMC culture with coronavirus spike peptide pools or control peptides (ViraFEST assay). PCR positivity dates ran from March to December 2020, preceding US Alpha, Beta and Delta variants. With the Oncomine TCR Beta short-read assay, DNA from cultured CD4+ T cells was sequenced. From the PCR reads, TCRdb called clonotypes with MiXCR, one entry per CDR3 protein. Among fewer than 15,000 distinct CDR3 sequences, about 41% were seen once, and the ten largest hold more than 8%. CDR3 length: 18 amino acids. Germline V gives CDR1 MNHNS, CDR2 SASEGT. V was shortened by 6 bases and J by 0 bases, with 21 bases between the two germline ends.

The chain uses TRBV6-1 and TRBJ1-5; D gene uncertain. The sequence was obtained from a human donor who had recovered from COVID-19. Sequencing was carried out using CD4+ T cells from blood, cultured in vitro. CDR3 DNA: TGTGCCAGCAGCCCCCACTATCGCGAGCGGGATAGCAATCAGCCCCAGCATTTT. Residues: CASSPHYRERDSNQPQHF.